There are a few counts of the clone carrying this T cell receptor beta chain. TCRdb fed the 5' RACE reads into MiXCR, producing one record per CDR3 protein. This sample has around 490,000 distinct CDR3 sequences, with 14% found just once. The data belong to a study of identical twins. The CDR3 has 16 residues. V lost 5 bases, J lost 6 bases, and 20 bases lay in between. Germline assignment: CDR1 LNHDA and CDR2 SQIVND (reference sequence). This sample also belongs to another study, concerning yellow fever vaccine responses in identical twins.

Material: CD4+ T cells sorted from blood. The source is a woman younger than 35 in good health. The J gene is TRBJ2-1, the V gene TRBV19, with D possibly matching TRBD2 (6 bases). The chain's CDR3 is CASSPPGRNSGNEQFF. The CDR3 nucleotides are TGTGCCAGTAGTCCTCCTGGGAGGAATTCTGGCAATGAGCAGTTCTTC.